This T cell receptor (beta chain) was identified in a study of blood T cell repertoires in COVID-19. Study in general: Acute-phase and convalescent COVID-19 samples originated in the United States, Italy and Spain.

V shed 5 bases and J 5 bases; nucleotides not matched to a gene: 12. CDR3 length: 16 residues. Germline V gene data show CDR1 as SGHVS and CDR2 as FNYEAQ. The data were produced by immunoSEQ multiplex PCR, yet TCRdb's version contains in-frame clones alone and is incomplete. The repertoire holds around 200,000 clones, with around 83% as singletons. Material for sequencing was peripheral blood. The genes are TRBV7-6 and TRBJ1-1; 9 bases are shared with TRBD1. The clonotype was recovered from a man aged 50-59 years with active or convalescent COVID-19. CDR3 sequence reads: CASSLQGAVPGTEAFF. The CDR3 DNA is TGTGCCAGCAGCCTACAGGGGGCGGTTCCGGGGACTGAAGCTTTCTTT. The whole variable domain, filled in from reference TRBV7-6 and TRBJ1-1, reads GAGVSQSPRYKVTKRGQDVALRCDPISGHVSLYWYRQALGQGPEFLTYFNYEAQQDKSGLPNDRFSAERPEGSISTLTIQRTEQRDSAMYRCASSLQGAVPGTEAFFGQGTRLTVV.